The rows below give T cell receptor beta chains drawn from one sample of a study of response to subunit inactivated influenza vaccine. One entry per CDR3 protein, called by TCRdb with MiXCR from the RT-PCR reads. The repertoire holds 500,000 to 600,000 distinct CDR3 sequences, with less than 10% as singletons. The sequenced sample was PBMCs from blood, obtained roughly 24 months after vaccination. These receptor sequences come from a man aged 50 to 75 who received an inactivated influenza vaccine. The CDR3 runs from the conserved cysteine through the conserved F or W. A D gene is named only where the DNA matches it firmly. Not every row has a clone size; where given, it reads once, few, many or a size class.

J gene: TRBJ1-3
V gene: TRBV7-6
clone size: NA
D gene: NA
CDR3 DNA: TGTGCCAGCAAACCCGACCATCGGGGAAACACCATATATTTT
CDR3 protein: CASKPDHRGNTIYF

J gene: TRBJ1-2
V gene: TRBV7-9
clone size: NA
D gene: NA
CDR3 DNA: TGTGCCAGCAGCCCAACGCGAGCGAACTATGGCTACACCTTC
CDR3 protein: CASSPTRANYGYTF

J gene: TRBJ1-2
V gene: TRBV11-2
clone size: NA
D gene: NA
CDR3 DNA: TGTGCCAGCAGCTTTCCGTTGAGTGAGGCATCCGGCTACACCTTC
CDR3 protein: CASSFPLSEASGYTF

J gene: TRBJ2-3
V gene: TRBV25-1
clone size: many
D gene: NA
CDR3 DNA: TGTGCCAGCAGTGTACTCGCAGCAGGGGGCACAGATACGCAGTATTTT
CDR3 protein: CASSVLAAGGTDTQYF

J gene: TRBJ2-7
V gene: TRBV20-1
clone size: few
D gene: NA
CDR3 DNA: TGCAGTGCTAGGGGACACCAAAGCTCCTACGAGCAGTACTTC
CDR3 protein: CSARGHQSSYEQYF

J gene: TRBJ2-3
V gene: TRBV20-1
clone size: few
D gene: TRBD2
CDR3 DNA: TGCAGTGCTAAGTATGCGGGAGGGGCAGATACGCAGTATTTT
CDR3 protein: CSAKYAGGADTQYF

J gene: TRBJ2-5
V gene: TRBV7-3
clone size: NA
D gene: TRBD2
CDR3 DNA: TGTGCCAGCAGCTTTGGCGGGAGTGGGGAGACCCAGTACTTC
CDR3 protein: CASSFGGSGETQYF

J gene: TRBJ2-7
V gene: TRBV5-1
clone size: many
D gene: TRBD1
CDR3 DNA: TGCGCCAGCAGCTCGGGACAGGGGGCTTACGAGCAGTACTTC
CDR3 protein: CASSSGQGAYEQYF

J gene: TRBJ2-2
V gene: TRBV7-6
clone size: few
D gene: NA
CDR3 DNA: TGTGCCAGCAGCTTAGTGACAGACCGGGACCGCAACACCGGGGAGCTGTTTTTT
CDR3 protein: CASSLVTDRDRNTGELFF

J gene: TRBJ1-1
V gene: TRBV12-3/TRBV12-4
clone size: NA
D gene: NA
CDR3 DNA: TGTGCCAGCAGAGTGGACAGGAACACTGAAGCTTTCTTT
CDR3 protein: CASRVDRNTEAFF

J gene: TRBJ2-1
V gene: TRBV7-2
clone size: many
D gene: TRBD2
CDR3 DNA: TGTGCCAGCAGCCACCTAGGACTAGCGGGAGCCAATGAGCAGTTCTTC
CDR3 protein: CASSHLGLAGANEQFF

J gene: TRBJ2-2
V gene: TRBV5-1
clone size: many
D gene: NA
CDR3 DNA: TGCGCCAGCAGCTTGGCCTTGGGGCCGATTGGCACCGGGGAGCTGTTTTTT
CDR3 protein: CASSLALGPIGTGELFF

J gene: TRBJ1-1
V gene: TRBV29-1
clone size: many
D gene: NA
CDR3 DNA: TGCAGCGTTGAACCAGGCGCTGAAGCTTTCTTT
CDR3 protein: CSVEPGAEAFF

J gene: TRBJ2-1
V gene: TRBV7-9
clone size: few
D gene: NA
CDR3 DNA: TGTGCCAGCAGCGCCCGGACCAACCCTTACAATGAGCAGTTCTTC
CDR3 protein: CASSARTNPYNEQFF

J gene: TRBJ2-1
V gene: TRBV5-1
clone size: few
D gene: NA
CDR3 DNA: TGCGCCAGCAGCTTGGCCGGGGGACAAGGCTACAATGAGCAGTTCTTC
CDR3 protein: CASSLAGGQGYNEQFF

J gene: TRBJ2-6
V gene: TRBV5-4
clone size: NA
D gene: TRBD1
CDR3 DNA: TGTGCCAGCAGCTTAGTCCGGGACAGCCTTAGCTCTGGGGCCAACGTCCTGACTTTC
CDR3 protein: CASSLVRDSLSSGANVLTF

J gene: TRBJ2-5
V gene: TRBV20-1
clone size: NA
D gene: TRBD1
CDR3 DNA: TGCAGTGCTAGAGTGACTGGGACAGGGGGACATGAGACCCAGTACTTC
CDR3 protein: CSARVTGTGGHETQYF

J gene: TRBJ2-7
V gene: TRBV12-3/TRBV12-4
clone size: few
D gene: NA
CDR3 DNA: TGTGCCAGCAGGAATGAGGAGGGAGGACCCTACGAGCAGTACTTC
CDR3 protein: CASRNEEGGPYEQYF

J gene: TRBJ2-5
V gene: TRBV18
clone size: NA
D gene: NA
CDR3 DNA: TGTGCCAGCTCACCACCGGTTCGGACTCAAGAGACCCAGTACTTC
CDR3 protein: CASSPPVRTQETQYF

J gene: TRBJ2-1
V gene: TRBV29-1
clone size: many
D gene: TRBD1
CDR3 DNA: TGCAGCGTCCCCTCGCAGGTCAGGGGGCGTAATGAGCAGTTCTTC
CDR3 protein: CSVPSQVRGRNEQFF

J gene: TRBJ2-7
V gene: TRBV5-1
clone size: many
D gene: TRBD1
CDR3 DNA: TGCGCCAGCAGCTTGGCCGGTGACAGGGCCGACGAGCAGTACTTC
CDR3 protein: CASSLAGDRADEQYF

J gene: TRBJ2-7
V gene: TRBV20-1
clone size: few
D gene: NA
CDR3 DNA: TGCAGTGCTAACTGGGGAGAGGCCTACGAGCAGTACTTC
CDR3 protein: CSANWGEAYEQYF

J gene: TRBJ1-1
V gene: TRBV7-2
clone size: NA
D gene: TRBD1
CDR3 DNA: TGTGCCAGCAGCTTCTCCCAGGGGGTTAATCAAGCTTTCTTT
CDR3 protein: CASSFSQGVNQAFF

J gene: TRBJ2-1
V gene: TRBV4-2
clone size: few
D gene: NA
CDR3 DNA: TGTGCCAGCAGCCAAGGGACTCTCTCCACCAATGAGCAGTTCTTC
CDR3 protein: CASSQGTLSTNEQFF

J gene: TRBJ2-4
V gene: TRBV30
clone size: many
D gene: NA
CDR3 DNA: TGTGCCTGGAGCCCGGAGTGGAGCATTCAGTACTTC
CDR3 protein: CAWSPEWSIQYF

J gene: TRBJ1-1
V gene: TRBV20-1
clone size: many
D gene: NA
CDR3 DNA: TGCAGTGCTAGAGATCCGCGATTCACTGAAGCTTTCTTT
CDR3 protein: CSARDPRFTEAFF

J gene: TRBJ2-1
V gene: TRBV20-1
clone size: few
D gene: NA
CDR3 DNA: TGCAGTGCCACCTTAGCGGTCTCCTACAATGAGCAGTTCTTC
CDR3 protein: CSATLAVSYNEQFF

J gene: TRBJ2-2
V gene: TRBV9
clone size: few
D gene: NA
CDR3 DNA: TGTGCCAGCAGCGATCCGGGGATAGCGGAGGACACCGGGGAGCTGTTTTTT
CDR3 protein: CASSDPGIAEDTGELFF

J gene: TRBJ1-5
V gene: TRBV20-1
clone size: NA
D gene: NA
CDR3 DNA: TGCAGTGCTAGCGCCTCGTTGGCAGGGGGCAATCAGCCCCAGCATTTT
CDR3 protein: CSASASLAGGNQPQHF